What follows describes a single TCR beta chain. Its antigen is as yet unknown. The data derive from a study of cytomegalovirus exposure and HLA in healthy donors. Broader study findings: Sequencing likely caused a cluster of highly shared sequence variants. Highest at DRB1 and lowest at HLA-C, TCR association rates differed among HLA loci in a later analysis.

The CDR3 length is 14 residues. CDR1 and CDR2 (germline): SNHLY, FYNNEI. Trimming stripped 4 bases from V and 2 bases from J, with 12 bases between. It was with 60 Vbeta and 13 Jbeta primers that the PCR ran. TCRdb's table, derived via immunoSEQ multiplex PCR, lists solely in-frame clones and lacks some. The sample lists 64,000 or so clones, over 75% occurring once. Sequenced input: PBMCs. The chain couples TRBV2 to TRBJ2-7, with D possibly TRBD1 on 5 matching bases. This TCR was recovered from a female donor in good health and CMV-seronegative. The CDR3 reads CASSAFDSTYEQYF. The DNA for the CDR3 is TGTGCCAGCAGTGCTTTTGACAGTACCTACGAGCAGTACTTC.